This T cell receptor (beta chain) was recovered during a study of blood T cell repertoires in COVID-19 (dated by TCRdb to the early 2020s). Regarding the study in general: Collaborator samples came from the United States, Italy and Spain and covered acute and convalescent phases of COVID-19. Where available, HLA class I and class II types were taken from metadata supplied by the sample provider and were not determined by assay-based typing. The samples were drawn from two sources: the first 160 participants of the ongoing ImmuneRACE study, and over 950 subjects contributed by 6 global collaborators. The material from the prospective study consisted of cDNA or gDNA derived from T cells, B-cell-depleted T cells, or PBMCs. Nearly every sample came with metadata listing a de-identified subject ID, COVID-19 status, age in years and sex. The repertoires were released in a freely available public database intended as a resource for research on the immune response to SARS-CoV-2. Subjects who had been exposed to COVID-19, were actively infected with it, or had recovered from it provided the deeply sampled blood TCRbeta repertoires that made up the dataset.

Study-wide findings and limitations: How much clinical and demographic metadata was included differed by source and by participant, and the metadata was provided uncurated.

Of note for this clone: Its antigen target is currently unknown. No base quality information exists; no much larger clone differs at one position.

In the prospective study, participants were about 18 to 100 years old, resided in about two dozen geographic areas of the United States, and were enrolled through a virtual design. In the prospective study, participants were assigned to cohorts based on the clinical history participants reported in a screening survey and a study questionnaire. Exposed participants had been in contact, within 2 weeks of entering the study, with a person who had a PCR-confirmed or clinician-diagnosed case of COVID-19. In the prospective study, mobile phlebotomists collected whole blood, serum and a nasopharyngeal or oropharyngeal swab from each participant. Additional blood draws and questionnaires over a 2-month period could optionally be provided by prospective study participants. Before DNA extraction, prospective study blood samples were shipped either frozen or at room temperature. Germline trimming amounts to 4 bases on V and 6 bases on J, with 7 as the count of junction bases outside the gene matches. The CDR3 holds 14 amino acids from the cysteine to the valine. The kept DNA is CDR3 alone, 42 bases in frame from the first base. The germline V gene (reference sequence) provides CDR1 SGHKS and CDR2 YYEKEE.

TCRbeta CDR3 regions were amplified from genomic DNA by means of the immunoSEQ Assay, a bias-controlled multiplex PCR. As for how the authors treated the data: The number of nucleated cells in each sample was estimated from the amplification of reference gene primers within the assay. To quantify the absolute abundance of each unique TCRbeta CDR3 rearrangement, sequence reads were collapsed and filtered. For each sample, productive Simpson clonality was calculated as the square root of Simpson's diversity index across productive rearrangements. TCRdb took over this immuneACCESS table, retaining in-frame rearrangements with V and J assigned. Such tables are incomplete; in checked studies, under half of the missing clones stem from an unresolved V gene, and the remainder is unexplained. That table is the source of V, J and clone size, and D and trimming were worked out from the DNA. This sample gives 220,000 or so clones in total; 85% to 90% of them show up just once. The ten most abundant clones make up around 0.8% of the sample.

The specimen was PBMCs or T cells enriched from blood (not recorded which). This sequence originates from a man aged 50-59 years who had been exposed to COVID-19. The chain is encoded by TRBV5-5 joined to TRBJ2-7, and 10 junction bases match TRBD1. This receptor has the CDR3 CASSPGQGRAEQYV. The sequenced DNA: TGTGCCAGCAGCCCGGGACAGGGGCGAGCCGAGCAGTACGTC.